This TCR beta chain was recorded in a study of Graves' ophthalmopathy and Graves' hyperthyroidism. Study conclusions and caveats: Ophthalmopathy progression predictions by the model showed about 75% specificity and 60% to 71% sensitivity.

Transcripts of RNA were the source for amplifying TCR beta CDR3 regions. Second-round multiplex PCR came after first-round RT-PCR with HTBI primers. One entry per CDR3 protein results from TCRdb running MiXCR on the multiplex PCR reads. The sample yields 170,000 or so distinct CDR3 sequences, approximately 40% seen once. Many counts were recorded for this clonotype. Its antigen remains unknown. The diagnosis combined clinical symptoms, thyroxine, TRAb, thyroid ultrasound and orbital computed tomography scans. This CDR3 has 14 residues. Trimming left V 0 bases short and J 7 bases short, with 10 bases between. Per germline, CDR1 DFQATT and CDR2 SNEGSKA (reference sequence).

The V call is TRBV20-1, the J call TRBJ1-6; D is unclear. The specimen was peripheral blood. The receptor was isolated from a woman aged 40-49 years with Graves' ophthalmopathy. This CDR3 is CSARDWTENSPLHF. CDR3 bases: TGCAGTGCTAGAGATTGGACGGAGAATTCACCCCTCCACTTT.